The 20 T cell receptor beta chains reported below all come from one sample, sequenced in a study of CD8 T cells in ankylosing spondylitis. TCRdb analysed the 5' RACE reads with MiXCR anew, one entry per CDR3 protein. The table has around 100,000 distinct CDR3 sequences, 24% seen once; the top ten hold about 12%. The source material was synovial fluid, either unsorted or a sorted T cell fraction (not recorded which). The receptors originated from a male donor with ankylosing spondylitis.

The CDR3 DNA is TGTGCCAGCAGTTTTAGGTCTGTCGCCTACGAGCAGTACTTC. Protein sequence: CASSFRSVAYEQYF. The J gene is TRBJ2-7, the V gene TRBV27; D remains ambiguous. CDR1 is MNHEY and CDR2 is SMNVEV in the germline V gene (reference sequence). This CDR3 spans 14 amino acids. V lost 3 bases and J 2 bases, leaving 11 bases between the germline ends.

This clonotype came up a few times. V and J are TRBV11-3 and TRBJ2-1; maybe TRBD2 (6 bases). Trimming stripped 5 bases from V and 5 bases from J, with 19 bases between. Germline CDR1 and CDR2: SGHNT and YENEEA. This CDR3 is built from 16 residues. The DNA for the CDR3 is TGTGCCAGCAGCCCTAGGTCAGCGGGCCGACACAATGAGCAGTTCTTC. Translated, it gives CASSPRSAGRHNEQFF. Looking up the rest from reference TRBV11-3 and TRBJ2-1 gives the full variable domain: EAGVVQSPRYKIIEKKQPVAFWCNPISGHNTLYWYLQNLGQGPELLIRYENEEAVDDSQLPKDRFSAERLKGVDSTLKIQPAELGDSAVYLCASSPRSAGRHNEQFFGPGTRLTVL.

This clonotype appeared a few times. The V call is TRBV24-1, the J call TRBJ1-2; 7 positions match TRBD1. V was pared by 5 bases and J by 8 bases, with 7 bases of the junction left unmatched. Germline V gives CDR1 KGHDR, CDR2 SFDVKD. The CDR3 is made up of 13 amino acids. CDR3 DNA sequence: TGTGCCACCAGTGTAGACAGGGCGACAGGCTACACCTTC. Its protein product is CATSVDRATGYTF.

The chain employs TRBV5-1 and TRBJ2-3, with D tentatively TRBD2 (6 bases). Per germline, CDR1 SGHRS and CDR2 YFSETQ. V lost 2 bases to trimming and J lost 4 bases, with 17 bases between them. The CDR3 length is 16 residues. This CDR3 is CASSFARGKHADTQYF. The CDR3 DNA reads TGCGCCAGCAGCTTCGCTCGGGGGAAGCATGCAGATACGCAGTATTTT.

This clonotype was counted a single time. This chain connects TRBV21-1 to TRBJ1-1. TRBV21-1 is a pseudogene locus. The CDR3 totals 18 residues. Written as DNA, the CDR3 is TGTGCCAGCAGCAAAAGGGTTCGCAAGATGAGGAAAAACACTGAAGCTTTCTTT. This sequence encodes CASSKRVRKMRKNTEAFF.

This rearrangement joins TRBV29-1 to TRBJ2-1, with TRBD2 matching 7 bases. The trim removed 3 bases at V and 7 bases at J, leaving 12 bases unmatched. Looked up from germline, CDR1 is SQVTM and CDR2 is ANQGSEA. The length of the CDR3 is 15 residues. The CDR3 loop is CSVDLRLAERNEQFF. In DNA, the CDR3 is TGCAGCGTTGACTTACGTCTAGCGGAGAGGAATGAGCAGTTCTTC.

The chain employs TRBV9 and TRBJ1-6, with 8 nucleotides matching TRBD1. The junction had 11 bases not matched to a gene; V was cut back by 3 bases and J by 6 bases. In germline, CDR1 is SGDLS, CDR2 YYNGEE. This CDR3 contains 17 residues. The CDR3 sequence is CASSAGGDRSANSPLHF. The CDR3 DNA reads TGTGCCAGCAGCGCCGGAGGGGACAGGAGCGCTAATTCACCCCTCCACTTT.

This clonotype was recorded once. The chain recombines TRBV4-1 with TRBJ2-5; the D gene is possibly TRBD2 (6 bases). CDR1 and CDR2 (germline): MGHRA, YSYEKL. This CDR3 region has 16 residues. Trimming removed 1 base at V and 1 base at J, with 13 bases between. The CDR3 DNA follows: TGCGCCAGCAGCCAAGTCCCGACTAGTATCCAAGAGACCCAGTACTTC. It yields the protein CASSQVPTSIQETQYF.

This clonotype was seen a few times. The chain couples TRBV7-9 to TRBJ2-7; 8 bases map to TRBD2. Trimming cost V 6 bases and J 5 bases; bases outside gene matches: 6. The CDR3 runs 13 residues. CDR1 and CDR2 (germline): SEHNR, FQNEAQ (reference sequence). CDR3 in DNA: TGTGCCAGCAGAGAGGGACTAGTGGACGAGCAGTACTTC. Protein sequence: CASREGLVDEQYF.

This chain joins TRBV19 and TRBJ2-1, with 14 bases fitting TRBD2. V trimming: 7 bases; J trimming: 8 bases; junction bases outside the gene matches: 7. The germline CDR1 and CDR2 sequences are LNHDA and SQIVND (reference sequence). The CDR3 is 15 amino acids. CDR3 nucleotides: TGTGCCAGTACGTTAGGACTAGCGGGAGGTGATGAGCAGTTCTTC. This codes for CASTLGLAGGDEQFF. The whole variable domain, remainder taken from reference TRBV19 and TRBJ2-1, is DGGITQSPKYLFRKEGQNVTLSCEQNLNHDAMYWYRQDPGQGLRLIYYSQIVNDFQKGDIAEGYSVSREKKESFPLTVTSAQKNPTAFYLCASTLGLAGGDEQFFGPGTRLTVL.

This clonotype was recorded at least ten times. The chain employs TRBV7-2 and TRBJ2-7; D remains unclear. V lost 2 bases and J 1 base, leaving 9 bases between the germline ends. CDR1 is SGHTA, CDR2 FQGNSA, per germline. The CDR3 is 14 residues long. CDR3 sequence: CASSLMSQSYEQYF. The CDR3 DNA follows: TGTGCCAGCAGCTTAATGTCACAGTCCTACGAGCAGTACTTC. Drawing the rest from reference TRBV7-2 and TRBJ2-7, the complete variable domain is GAGVSQSPSNKVTEKGKDVELRCDPISGHTALYWYRQSLGQGLEFLIYFQGNSAPDKSGLPSDRFSAERTGGSVSTLTIQRTQQEDSAVYLCASSLMSQSYEQYFGPGTRLTVT.

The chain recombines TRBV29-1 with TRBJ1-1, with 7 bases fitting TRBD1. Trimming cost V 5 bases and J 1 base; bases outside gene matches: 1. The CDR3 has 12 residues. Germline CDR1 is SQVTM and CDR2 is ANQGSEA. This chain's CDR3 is CSVWTGNTEAFF. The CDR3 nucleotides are TGCAGCGTTTGGACAGGGAACACTGAAGCTTTCTTT.

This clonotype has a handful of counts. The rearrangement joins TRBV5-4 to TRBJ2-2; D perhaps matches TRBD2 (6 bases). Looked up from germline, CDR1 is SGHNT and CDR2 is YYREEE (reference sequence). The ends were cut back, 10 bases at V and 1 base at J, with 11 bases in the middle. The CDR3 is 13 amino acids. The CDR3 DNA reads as TGTGCCGGCGGGGCACAGAACACCGGGGAGCTGTTTTTT. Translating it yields CAGGAQNTGELFF.

The CDR3: CSAIPPRGDNEQFF. CDR3 nucleotides: TGCAGTGCTATACCCCCGAGAGGTGACAATGAGCAGTTCTTC. This chain joins TRBV20-1 and TRBJ2-1; D call uncertain. CDR3 length: 14 amino acids. Trimming pared 4 bases from V and 5 bases from J, leaving 15 bases between. Germline CDR1 DFQATT, CDR2 SNEGSKA (reference sequence).

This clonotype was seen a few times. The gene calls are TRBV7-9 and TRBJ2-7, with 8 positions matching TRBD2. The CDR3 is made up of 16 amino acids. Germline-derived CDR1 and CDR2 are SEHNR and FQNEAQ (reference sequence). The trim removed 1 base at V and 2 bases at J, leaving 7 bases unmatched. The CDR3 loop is CASSLEAGAHPYEQYF. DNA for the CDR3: TGTGCCAGCAGCTTAGAAGCGGGAGCCCATCCCTACGAGCAGTACTTC. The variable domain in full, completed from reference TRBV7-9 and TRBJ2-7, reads DTGVSQNPRHKITKRGQNVTFRCDPISEHNRLYWYRQTLGQGPEFLTYFQNEAQLEKSRLLSDRFSAERPKGSFSTLEIQRTEQGDSAMYLCASSLEAGAHPYEQYFGPGTRLTVT.

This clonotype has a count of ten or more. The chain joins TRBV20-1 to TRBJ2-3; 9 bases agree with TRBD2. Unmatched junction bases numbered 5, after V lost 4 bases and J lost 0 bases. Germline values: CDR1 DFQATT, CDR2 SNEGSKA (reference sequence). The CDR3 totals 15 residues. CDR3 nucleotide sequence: TGCAGTGCTAAACCTAGCGGGGTTAGCACAGATACGCAGTATTTT. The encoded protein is CSAKPSGVSTDTQYF.

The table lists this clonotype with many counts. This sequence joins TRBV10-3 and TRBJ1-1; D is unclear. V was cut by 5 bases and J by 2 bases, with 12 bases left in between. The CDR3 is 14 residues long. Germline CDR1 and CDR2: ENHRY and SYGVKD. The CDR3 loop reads CAISSKGLNTEAFF. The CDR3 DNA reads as TGTGCCATCAGTTCTAAAGGACTAAACACTGAAGCTTTCTTT.

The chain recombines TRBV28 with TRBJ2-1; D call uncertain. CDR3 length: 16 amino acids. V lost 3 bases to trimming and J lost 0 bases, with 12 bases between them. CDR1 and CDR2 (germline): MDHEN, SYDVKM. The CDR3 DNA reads TGTGCCAGCAGTTTGTTAGAAGAAAACTCCTACAATGAGCAGTTCTTC. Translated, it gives CASSLLEENSYNEQFF.

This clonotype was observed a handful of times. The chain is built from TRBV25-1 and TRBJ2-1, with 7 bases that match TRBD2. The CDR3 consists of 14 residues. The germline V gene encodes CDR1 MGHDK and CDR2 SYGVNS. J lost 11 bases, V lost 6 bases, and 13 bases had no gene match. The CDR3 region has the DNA TGTGCCAGCAGATCGACAAGAGGGGAGGGCCAGCAGTTCTTC. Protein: CASRSTRGEGQQFF.

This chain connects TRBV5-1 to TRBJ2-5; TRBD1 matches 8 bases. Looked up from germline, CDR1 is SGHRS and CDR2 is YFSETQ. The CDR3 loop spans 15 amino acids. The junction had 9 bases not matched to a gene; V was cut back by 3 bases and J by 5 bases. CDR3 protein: CASSSGGGLMETQYF. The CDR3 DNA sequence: TGCGCCAGCAGCTCAGGGGGCGGGTTAATGGAGACCCAGTACTTC.